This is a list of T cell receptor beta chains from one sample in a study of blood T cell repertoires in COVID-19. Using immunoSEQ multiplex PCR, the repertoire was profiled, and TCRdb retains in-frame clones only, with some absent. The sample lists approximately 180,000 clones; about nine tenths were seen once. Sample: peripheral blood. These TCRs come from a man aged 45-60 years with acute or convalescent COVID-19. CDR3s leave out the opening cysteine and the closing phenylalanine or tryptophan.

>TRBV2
ASSESGSGANVLT
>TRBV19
ASSISSGVANTDTQY
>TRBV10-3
AISRQGLSNQPQH
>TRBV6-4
ASSQTAGDTIY
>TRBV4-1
ASSQNSGTPTNYGYT
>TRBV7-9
ASSTKHPRFAGNTIY
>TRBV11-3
ASGPGQGNTGELF
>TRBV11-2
ASSLYASFNEQY
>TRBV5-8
ASTPRGFPAAQH
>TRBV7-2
ASSYREMGNQPQH
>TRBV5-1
ASSLLPGQGAGETQY
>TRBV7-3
ASSVSGTENTEAF
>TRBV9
ASSRTGSQPQH